The 24 T cell receptor beta chains listed next were all sequenced from one sample in a study of Ad26.COV2.S vaccination and SARS-CoV-2 variants. Using immunoSEQ multiplex PCR, the repertoire was profiled, and TCRdb retains in-frame clones only, with some absent. This sample carries approximately 400,000 clones, approximately 90% of them seen once, and the ten largest clones take 3.5% to 4.5%. Sequences were derived from peripheral blood, sampled after recovery from COVID-19. These receptors were obtained from a human donor who had recovered from COVID-19.

The chain recombines TRBV13 with TRBJ2-7, with D perhaps assigned TRBD1 or TRBD2 (5 bases each). Deletions cut 4 bases from V and 2 bases from J, with 12 bases between. This CDR3 is 14 amino acids long. Germline V gene lookup returns CDR1 PRHDT and CDR2 FYEKMQ (reference sequence). The CDR3 nucleotides are TGTGCCAGCAGCTCCTCCGGGACCACCTACGAGCAGTACTTC. Translated: CASSSSGTTYEQYF.

This chain connects TRBV4-3 to TRBJ2-1; 9 bases align to TRBD2. With V trimmed by 0 bases and J by 3 bases, 6 bases remained unmatched. CDR3 length equals 17 residues. The germline V gene has CDR1 LGHNA and CDR2 YSLEER. The CDR3 DNA reads TGCGCCAGCAGCCAAGATTTTCGCGGGGGGGGCTACAATGAGCAGTTCTTC. This translates into CASSQDFRGGGYNEQFF.

This chain joins TRBV6-2 or TRBV6-3 and TRBJ1-1, with D tentatively TRBD1 (5 bases). Germline V gene sequence: CDR1 MNHEY, CDR2 SVGEGT. V shed 5 bases and J shed 7 bases, with 11 bases lying between them. CDR3 length equals 12 residues. The CDR3 sequence: CASSLGGVEAFF. CDR3 nucleotides: TGTGCCAGCAGTCTGGGGGGGGTTGAAGCTTTCTTT.

The chain joins TRBV29-1 to TRBJ2-7, with D possibly being TRBD2 (6 bases). V was cut by 3 bases and J by 0 bases, with 6 bases left in between. The germline V gene encodes CDR1 SQVTM and CDR2 ANQGSEA. The CDR3 loop spans 12 amino acids. The CDR3 loop reads CSVEEGSYEQYF. The CDR3 coding sequence is TGCAGCGTTGAGGAGGGCTCCTACGAGCAGTACTTC.

The rearrangement links TRBV9 to TRBJ1-2, with D maybe TRBD1 (6 bases). V dropped 3 bases and J dropped 8 bases, with 14 bases sitting between them. The CDR3 is 13 amino acids. Germline values: CDR1 SGDLS, CDR2 YYNGEE. The CDR3 here is CASSGTGSEGYTF. Written as DNA, the CDR3 is TGTGCCAGCAGCGGCACAGGGAGCGAAGGCTACACCTTC.

The chain is built from TRBV12-5 and TRBJ2-2, with D tentatively TRBD2 (5 bases). CDR1 is LGHNT, CDR2 FRNRAP, per germline. The CDR3 has 12 amino acids. The V gene lost 5 bases and the J gene lost 5 bases, with 6 bases spanning the gap. The CDR3 here is CASGRDTGELFF. Here the CDR3 DNA reads TGTGCTAGTGGTCGGGATACCGGGGAGCTGTTTTTT.

The chain combines TRBV28 with TRBJ2-1; 11 nucleotides align to TRBD2. J gave up 0 bases and V 1 base, and 2 bases lay outside the gene matches. Germline CDR1 reads MDHEN; CDR2 reads SYDVKM. This CDR3 comprises 17 residues. The CDR3 region has the DNA TGTGCCAGCAGTTTATTTAGCGGGGGGGCCTCCTACAATGAGCAGTTCTTC. Residues: CASSLFSGGASYNEQFF. The whole variable domain, remainder taken from reference TRBV28 and TRBJ2-1, is DVKVTQSSRYLVKRTGEKVFLECVQDMDHENMFWYRQDPGLGLRLIYFSYDVKMKEKGDIPEGYSVSREKKERFSLILESASTNQTSMYLCASSLFSGGASYNEQFFGPGTRLTVL.

The sample holds one count of this clone. The chain uses TRBV6-1 and TRBJ2-5, with TRBD2 identical over 10 bases. The J segment lost 5 bases and the V segment lost 1 base, leaving 10 bases of the junction unmatched. This CDR3 contains 17 residues. Per germline, CDR1 MNHNS and CDR2 SASEGT. CDR3 loop: CASSEGLAGAGRETQYF. As DNA, the CDR3 is TGTGCCAGCAGTGAAGGGCTAGCGGGGGCCGGGAGGGAGACCCAGTACTTC.

The rearrangement joins TRBV5-4 to TRBJ1-1; D ambiguous. Germline assignment: CDR1 SGHNT and CDR2 YYREEE (reference sequence). Between the trimmed V and J ends, which lost 3 bases and 1 base, there was a span of 13 bases. This CDR3 contains 15 residues. The CDR3 loop is CASSWVGRQNTEAFF. In DNA, the CDR3 is TGTGCCAGCAGCTGGGTGGGCCGGCAGAACACTGAAGCTTTCTTT.

The rearrangement links TRBV5-6 to TRBJ1-5; D is undetermined. V gave up 4 bases and J gave up 7 bases, with 12 bases separating them. Per germline, CDR1 SGHDT and CDR2 YYEEEE. This CDR3 is built from 13 residues. DNA for the CDR3: TGTGCCAGCAGCCCTGGACGGGGACAGCCCCAGCATTTT. Its translation: CASSPGRGQPQHF.

This clone was seen only a few times. The genes are TRBV5-6 and TRBJ1-2, with 10 nucleotides matching TRBD1. Trimming cost V 3 bases and J 5 bases; bases outside gene matches: 4. The CDR3 covers 14 residues. CDR1 is SGHDT, CDR2 YYEEEE, per germline. The CDR3 here is CASSWGQGNYGYTF. The CDR3 DNA reads as TGTGCCAGCAGCTGGGGACAGGGGAATTATGGCTACACCTTC.

The V gene is TRBV13, the J gene TRBJ2-5; weak D call: TRBD1 (6 bases). Germline loops: CDR1 PRHDT, CDR2 FYEKMQ (reference sequence). CDR3 length: 14 amino acids. V lost 3 bases to trimming and J lost 2 bases, with 10 bases between them. The CDR3 here is CASSFWTAQETQYF. The CDR3 DNA sequence: TGTGCCAGCAGCTTTTGGACAGCACAAGAGACCCAGTACTTC.

The chain has TRBV27 and TRBJ2-7, with D perhaps TRBD1 or TRBD2 (5 bases each). CDR1 is MNHEY, CDR2 SMNVEV, per germline (reference sequence). V lost 9 bases and J 5 bases, leaving 17 bases between the germline ends. The CDR3 is 13 amino acids. The CDR3 loop reads CASWGPPDDEQYF. CDR3 nucleotides: TGTGCCAGTTGGGGACCGCCGGACGACGAGCAGTACTTC.

This rearrangement joins TRBV6-1 to TRBJ2-3; maybe TRBD2 (5 bases). The CDR3 covers 16 residues. Germline loops: CDR1 MNHNS, CDR2 SASEGT. V gave up 0 bases and J gave up 0 bases, with 10 bases separating them. The CDR3 reads CASSEARASSTDTQYF. The CDR3 coding sequence is TGTGCCAGCAGTGAAGCGCGGGCATCTAGCACAGATACGCAGTATTTT.

The CDR3 reads CASSYAMQAYGYTF. CDR3 in DNA: TGTGCCAGCAGTTACGCTATGCAGGCCTATGGCTACACCTTC. The chain recombines TRBV6-5 with TRBJ1-2; D not certain. The CDR3 runs to 14 residues. V lost 2 bases to trimming and J lost 4 bases, with 11 bases between them. Germline CDR1 MNHEY, CDR2 SVGAGI.

The CDR3 DNA reads TGTGCCAGCAGTTATTGGAGCGGACGGTATAATGAAAAACTGTTTTTT. Its translation is CASSYWSGRYNEKLFF. This chain uses TRBV6-5 with TRBJ1-4; D is ambiguous. The CDR3 is 16 amino acids. Germline CDR1 MNHEY, CDR2 SVGAGI. V was trimmed by 3 bases and J by 4 bases, leaving 15 bases between them.

J is TRBJ1-4 and V is TRBV7-6; possibly TRBD1 for D (5 bases). Deletions cut 5 bases from V and 0 bases from J, with 10 bases between. The CDR3 consists of 15 residues. The germline V gene has CDR1 SGHVS and CDR2 FNYEAQ. The CDR3 nucleotides read TGTGCCAGCAGCCCGGGACCGTCAACTAATGAAAAACTGTTTTTT. This codes for CASSPGPSTNEKLFF.

The CDR3 loop is CASSPRTSRSTEAFF. DNA for the CDR3: TGTGCCAGCAGCCCAAGGACATCCAGGAGCACTGAAGCTTTCTTT. The chain carries TRBV9 and TRBJ1-1, with D possibly TRBD1 on 5 matching bases. Germline loops: CDR1 SGDLS, CDR2 YYNGEE. The CDR3 contains 15 residues. The germline V and J ends were trimmed by 4 bases and 4 bases, with 17 bases remaining between them.

The rearrangement uses TRBV5-4 and TRBJ1-1, with 10 bases identical to TRBD1. V gave up 2 bases and J gave up 11 bases; unmatched junction bases: 12. The CDR3 spans 15 residues. Germline V lookup: CDR1 SGHNT, CDR2 YYREEE (reference sequence). Here the CDR3 reads CASSFWTGGDLEAFF. In nucleotides, the CDR3 is TGTGCCAGCAGCTTTTGGACAGGGGGGGACCTTGAGGCTTTCTTT.

The chain carries TRBV27 and TRBJ1-2; no firm D call. The CDR3 sequence is 15 residues long. CDR1 is MNHEY, CDR2 SMNVEV, per germline (reference sequence). Trimming removed 7 bases at V and 0 bases at J, with 15 bases between. The CDR3 sequence: CASTTGPLANYGYTF. As DNA, the CDR3 is TGTGCCAGCACCACCGGACCGCTAGCTAACTATGGCTACACCTTC.

The chain is built from TRBV7-9 and TRBJ2-5, with D uncertain. Trimming took off 0 bases at V and 1 base at J, with 6 bases between the two ends. CDR1 is SEHNR and CDR2 is FQNEAQ in the germline V gene (reference sequence). CDR3 length: 14 amino acids. DNA for the CDR3: TGTGCCAGCAGCTTAGCGGGCTTCCAAGAGACCCAGTACTTC. This sequence encodes CASSLAGFQETQYF.

The gene calls are TRBV2 and TRBJ1-2, with D maybe TRBD1 (5 bases). This CDR3 has 13 amino acids. V was shortened by 3 bases and J by 5 bases, with 10 bases between the two germline ends. The germline V gene has CDR1 SNHLY and CDR2 FYNNEI. CDR3 in DNA: TGTGCCAGCAGTGACAGGGAGGGTTATGGCTACACCTTC. This sequence encodes CASSDREGYGYTF.

CDR3 protein: CASSLSPRGPRKSSGNTIYF. CDR3 DNA sequence: TGCGCCAGCAGCTTGTCCCCCCGAGGCCCACGAAAGAGCTCTGGAAACACCATATATTTT. The V and J genes are TRBV5-1 and TRBJ1-3; D is uncertain. This CDR3 is 20 amino acids long. Germline CDR1 is SGHRS and CDR2 is YFSETQ. Trimming shortened V by 1 base and J by 0 bases, and 23 bases separated the two germline ends.

This chain connects TRBV4-3 to TRBJ1-2; D is possibly TRBD1 (6 bases). CDR1 and CDR2 (germline): LGHNA, YSLEER. The CDR3 sequence is 14 residues long. V was shortened by 5 bases and J by 4 bases, with 14 bases between the two germline ends. As DNA, the CDR3 is TGCGCCAGCAGCGAGACAGGACGGGGCTATGGCTACACCTTC. Amino acid sequence: CASSETGRGYGYTF.